The rows below give T cell receptor beta chains drawn from one sample of a study of CD8+CD57+ T cells in acquired aplastic anemia. TCRdb re-derived calls from the reads in MiXCR, one entry per CDR3 protein. The data contain 200,000 to 300,000 distinct CDR3 sequences, 65% to 90% of them seen just once; the ten biggest clones take up less than 50%. The sequenced sample consisted of sorted CD4+, CD8+, or CD8+CD57+ T cells (not recorded which) from PBMCs. These receptors were collected from a human donor with aplastic anemia. The CDR3 runs from the conserved cysteine through the conserved F or W. Each record gives: V gene, J gene, clone size, D gene, CDR3 DNA, CDR3 protein. A D gene is named only where the DNA matches it firmly. Not every row has a clone size; where given, it reads once, few, many or a size class.

v_call: TRBV5-1
j_call: TRBJ2-7
clone_size: -
d_call: TRBD2
cdr3_nt: TGCGCCAGCAGCTTGGATGGGCGGGAGCTGTACTTC
cdr3_aa: CASSLDGRELYF

v_call: TRBV7-8
j_call: TRBJ2-3
clone_size: -
d_call: -
cdr3_nt: TGTGCCAGCAGCTTTGATCGAGGTCCCACAGCCCAGTATTTT
cdr3_aa: CASSFDRGPTAQYF

v_call: TRBV20-1
j_call: TRBJ2-1
clone_size: -
d_call: TRBD2
cdr3_nt: TGCAGTGCTAAAGGGACTAGTTCCTACAATGAGCAGTTCTTC
cdr3_aa: CSAKGTSSYNEQFF

v_call: TRBV11-2
j_call: TRBJ2-1
clone_size: -
d_call: TRBD2
cdr3_nt: TGTGCCAGCAGGAAACTAGCGGGAGTATCTAATGAGCAGTTCTTC
cdr3_aa: CASRKLAGVSNEQFF

v_call: TRBV7-9
j_call: TRBJ2-1
clone_size: -
d_call: TRBD2
cdr3_nt: TGTGCCAGCAGCCCCAGCGGGAGGGCCCGTGACAATGAGCAGTTCTTC
cdr3_aa: CASSPSGRARDNEQFF

v_call: TRBV5-4
j_call: TRBJ2-7
clone_size: -
d_call: TRBD2
cdr3_nt: TGTGCCAGCAGCGTTACTAGCGTAGGCTACGAGCAGTACTTC
cdr3_aa: CASSVTSVGYEQYF

v_call: TRBV15
j_call: TRBJ2-3
clone_size: -
d_call: TRBD1
cdr3_nt: TGTGCCACCAGCAGAGATGTTTGGGGGACAGGTGGGACAGATACGCAGTATTTT
cdr3_aa: CATSRDVWGTGGTDTQYF

v_call: TRBV7-8
j_call: TRBJ2-1
clone_size: -
d_call: TRBD2
cdr3_nt: TGTGCCAGTAGCTTAGCGGGCGGTCCCGACAATCAGCAGTTCTTC
cdr3_aa: CASSLAGGPDNQQFF

v_call: TRBV7-9
j_call: TRBJ2-3
clone_size: -
d_call: -
cdr3_nt: TGTGCCAGCAGCTCGACGGCAGGGCCCGAGCAGCTGTATTTT
cdr3_aa: CASSSTAGPEQLYF

v_call: TRBV2
j_call: TRBJ2-7
clone_size: -
d_call: -
cdr3_nt: TGTGCCAGCAGTGATGGAGGGCCCCTTCTCTACGAGCAGTACTTC
cdr3_aa: CASSDGGPLLYEQYF

v_call: TRBV11-3
j_call: TRBJ2-5
clone_size: -
d_call: -
cdr3_nt: TGTGCCAGCAGCTTACATGTGACAGAAGAGACCCAGTACTTC
cdr3_aa: CASSLHVTEETQYF

v_call: TRBV2
j_call: TRBJ2-5
clone_size: -
d_call: TRBD2
cdr3_nt: TGTGCCACCGGGAGGGGGTCCAGCGAAGCGACCCAGTACTTC
cdr3_aa: CATGRGSSEATQYF

v_call: TRBV2
j_call: TRBJ1-2
clone_size: few
d_call: -
cdr3_nt: TGTGCCAGCAGTGAACAGGGTCGGGCTAACTATGGCTACACCTTC
cdr3_aa: CASSEQGRANYGYTF